Listed here are 24 T cell receptor beta chains from one sample, sequenced in a study of cytomegalovirus exposure and HLA in healthy donors. The primer mix had 60 Vbeta and 13 Jbeta primers. The method was immunoSEQ multiplex PCR; TCRdb's version includes in-frame clones alone and lacks a portion of them. The table records around 58,000 clones, 77% of them present only once. Sequenced material: PBMCs. The receptors were gathered from a female donor in good health and CMV-seronegative.

V is TRBV29-1 and J is TRBJ1-5; 9 bases are a match to TRBD1. The V gene's germline CDR1 is SQVTM and CDR2 ANQGSEA. The CDR3 contains 14 residues. Trimming at V came to 3 bases and at J to 1 base, leaving 1 base not matched to a gene. The CDR3 bases are TGCAGCGTTGAGGACAGGGGCAGCAATCAGCCCCAGCATTTT. Translation gives CSVEDRGSNQPQHF.

V usage is TRBV6-6 and J usage is TRBJ2-3; 9 nucleotides align to TRBD2. The CDR3 extends over 16 amino acids. V gave up 5 bases and J gave up 0 bases; unmatched junction bases: 6. Germline CDR1 MNHNY, CDR2 SVGAGI (reference sequence). DNA of the CDR3: TGTGCCAGCAGTCGAGGGACTAGCCCTAGCACAGATACGCAGTATTTT. It yields the protein CASSRGTSPSTDTQYF.

This clone was detected once. The V call is TRBV5-1, the J call TRBJ1-4; 10 bases align to TRBD1. Germline V gene sequence: CDR1 SGHRS, CDR2 YFSETQ. There are 15 residues in the CDR3. V dropped 4 bases and J dropped 8; count of bases not matched to a gene: 8. Written as DNA, the CDR3 is TGCGCCAGCAGCACCCCGGACAGGGGGAGCGAAAAACTGTTTTTT. Translation gives CASSTPDRGSEKLFF.

The chain uses TRBV6-5 and TRBJ1-1; unclear D gene. The CDR3 is 15 residues long. Per germline, CDR1 MNHEY and CDR2 SVGAGI. The V end was cut by 6 bases, the J end by 4 bases, with 18 bases between. CDR3 region: CASRPPPGFVTEAFF. The CDR3 bases are TGTGCCAGCAGGCCCCCGCCGGGTTTCGTCACTGAAGCTTTCTTT.

The chain recombines TRBV6-4 with TRBJ2-3, with 12 positions matching TRBD2. The ends lost 3 bases at V and 6 bases at J; junction bases unmatched: 4. The CDR3 contains 15 residues. Germline values: CDR1 MRHNA, CDR2 SNTAGT. The CDR3 region is CASSETSGGQDTQYF. The CDR3 DNA reads as TGTGCCAGCAGTGAAACTAGCGGGGGGCAGGATACGCAGTATTTT.

V usage is TRBV6-5 and J usage is TRBJ2-1; 8 nucleotides agree with TRBD2. The CDR3 has 15 amino acids. J lost 7 bases, V lost 2 bases, and 7 bases had no gene match. Germline CDR1 is MNHEY and CDR2 is SVGAGI. The CDR3 reads CASSYGSGGENEQFF. The CDR3 bases are TGTGCCAGCAGTTACGGAAGCGGGGGAGAAAATGAGCAGTTCTTC.

This clone was found once. This sequence joins TRBV5-1 and TRBJ2-2, with D perhaps matching TRBD1 (5 bases). V lost 5 bases, J lost 5 bases, and 7 bases lay in between. CDR1 SGHRS and CDR2 YFSETQ come from the germline V gene. The CDR3 is 12 amino acids. CDR3 coding DNA: TGCGCCAGCAGACCAGGGACCGGGGAGCTGTTTTTT. This translates into CASRPGTGELFF.

The gene calls are TRBV5-6 and TRBJ2-4, with TRBD1 matching 8 bases. Germline V gives CDR1 SGHDT, CDR2 YYEEEE. V trimming: 2 bases; J trimming: 7 bases; junction bases outside the gene matches: 2. This CDR3 has 13 amino acids. CDR3 nucleotide sequence: TGTGCCAGCAGCTTCACAGGGGGGAACATTCAGTACTTC. This sequence encodes CASSFTGGNIQYF.

This chain joins TRBV5-1 and TRBJ2-5, with 7 positions matching TRBD2. V shed 3 bases and J 2 bases; nucleotides not matched to a gene: 1. Germline loops: CDR1 SGHRS, CDR2 YFSETQ. The length of the CDR3 is 13 residues. CDR3 residues: CASSSGGQETQYF. DNA for the CDR3: TGCGCCAGCAGCTCGGGGGGACAAGAGACCCAGTACTTC. Drawing the rest from reference TRBV5-1 and TRBJ2-5, the complete variable domain is KAGVTQTPRYLIKTRGQQVTLSCSPISGHRSVSWYQQTPGQGLQFLFEYFSETQRNKGNFPGRFSGRQFSNSRSEMNVSTLELGDSALYLCASSSGGQETQYFGPGTRLLVL.

This clone was recorded a few times. This sequence joins TRBV19 and TRBJ2-7; 11 bases agree with TRBD1. The CDR3 loop spans 15 amino acids. Losses at the gene ends were 1 base for V and 3 bases for J; bases not matched to a gene: 2. Per germline, CDR1 LNHDA and CDR2 SQIVND (reference sequence). The CDR3 here is CASSIGGQGGYEQYF. In DNA form, the CDR3 reads TGTGCCAGTAGTATAGGGGGACAGGGGGGCTACGAGCAGTACTTC.

The V gene is TRBV6-1, the J gene TRBJ1-1; D gene ambiguous. The CDR3 totals 14 residues. Trimming took 1 base from V and 1 from J, leaving 7 bases between them. Germline assignment: CDR1 MNHNS and CDR2 SASEGT. CDR3 loop: CASSEGWANTEAFF. The CDR3 DNA follows: TGTGCCAGCAGTGAAGGCTGGGCGAACACTGAAGCTTTCTTT.

This chain joins TRBV5-6 and TRBJ1-5; 9 bases are shared with TRBD1. Germline values: CDR1 SGHDT, CDR2 YYEEEE. After removal of 5 bases from V and 6 bases from J, the junction contained 9 bases not matched to a gene. The CDR3 spans 15 residues. CDR3: CASSSDRGVGQPQHF. The CDR3 DNA reads as TGTGCCAGCAGTTCGGACAGGGGTGTGGGTCAGCCCCAGCATTTT. Together with reference TRBV5-6 and TRBJ1-5, the CDR3 gives the full variable domain: DAGVTQSPTHLIKTRGQQVTLRCSPKSGHDTVSWYQQALGQGPQFIFQYYEEEERQRGNFPDRFSGHQFPNYSSELNVNALLLGDSALYLCASSSDRGVGQPQHFGDGTRLSIL.

This clone was recorded only once. This chain links TRBV5-1 with TRBJ2-1, with D hard to call. The V gene's germline CDR1 is SGHRS and CDR2 YFSETQ. Deletions cut 0 bases from V and 1 base from J, with 14 bases between. This CDR3 contains 17 residues. CDR3 bases: TGCGCCAGCAGCTTGGGGCCCGCGGAATTGTCCTACAATGAGCAGTTCTTC. Amino acid sequence: CASSLGPAELSYNEQFF. The full variable domain, with the rest looked up from reference TRBV5-1 and TRBJ2-1, is KAGVTQTPRYLIKTRGQQVTLSCSPISGHRSVSWYQQTPGQGLQFLFEYFSETQRNKGNFPGRFSGRQFSNSRSEMNVSTLELGDSALYLCASSLGPAELSYNEQFFGPGTRLTVL.

CDR3 region: CASSQEASGRGGYEQYF. The CDR3 bases are TGCGCCAGCAGCCAAGAAGCCTCGGGTCGCGGGGGCTACGAGCAGTACTTC. The genes are TRBV4-1 and TRBJ2-7; 7 bases are shared with TRBD2. The germline V gene has CDR1 MGHRA and CDR2 YSYEKL. This CDR3 is 17 amino acids long. J lost 3 bases, V lost 0 bases, and 11 bases had no gene match.

The chain has TRBV19 and TRBJ1-2; no reliable D call. Per the germline V gene, CDR1 is LNHDA and CDR2 is SQIVND (reference sequence). Trimming removed 5 bases at V and 5 bases at J, with 15 bases between. This CDR3 spans 14 amino acids. The chain's CDR3 is CASSPGGPSYGYTF. For the CDR3, the DNA is TGTGCCAGTAGTCCGGGAGGGCCGTCTTATGGCTACACCTTC.

The genes are TRBV5-4 and TRBJ2-2, with 8 bases identical to TRBD1. In germline, CDR1 is SGHNT, CDR2 YYREEE (reference sequence). The CDR3 contains 15 residues. V trimming: 4 bases; J trimming: 4 bases; junction bases outside the gene matches: 6. Written as DNA, the CDR3 is TGTGCCAGCAGCGGCCGGGACAGGACCACCGGGGAGCTGTTTTTT. It specifies CASSGRDRTTGELFF.

V is TRBV4-1 and J is TRBJ1-2, with a possible D match to TRBD1 (6 bases). V was pared by 0 bases and J by 8 bases, with 19 bases between. The CDR3 is 16 amino acids. Germline V CDR1 and CDR2: MGHRA, YSYEKL. CDR3 protein: CASSQEVKRRGGGYTF. The CDR3 DNA sequence: TGCGCCAGCAGCCAAGAAGTAAAGAGGCGAGGGGGAGGCTACACCTTC.

The chain links TRBV2 to TRBJ2-7; TRBD2 matches at 8 bases. Germline V gives CDR1 SNHLY, CDR2 FYNNEI. The length of the CDR3 is 16 residues. The junction had 7 bases not matched to a gene; V was cut back by 3 bases and J by 0 bases. CDR3 region: CASSDMSGRASYEQYF. In DNA, the CDR3 is TGTGCCAGCAGTGATATGTCCGGGAGGGCCTCCTACGAGCAGTACTTC.

This sequence joins TRBV27 and TRBJ1-6; D is unclear. V lost 10 bases, J lost 0 bases, and 10 bases lay in between. Per germline, CDR1 MNHEY and CDR2 SMNVEV (reference sequence). The CDR3 totals 14 residues. CDR3 amino acids: CATRSSSYNSPLHF. The DNA of the CDR3 is TGTGCCACTCGATCGAGCTCCTATAATTCACCCCTCCACTTT.

This clone came up a few times. The V gene is TRBV7-2, the J gene TRBJ1-1; maybe TRBD1 (6 bases). V was clipped by 3 bases and J by 1 base, with 6 bases between them. Germline CDR1 and CDR2: SGHTA and FQGNSA. The CDR3 has 13 residues. CDR3 in DNA: TGTGCCAGCAGCTTCAGGGGGAACACTGAAGCTTTCTTT. This sequence encodes CASSFRGNTEAFF.

This clone was seen more than once but under ten times. The chain combines TRBV4-1 with TRBJ2-5, with D perhaps matching TRBD2 (6 bases). The J call could be wrong; TRBJ2-7 is a better fit for the DNA end. This CDR3 contains 15 residues. The germline V gene encodes CDR1 MGHRA and CDR2 YSYEKL. CDR3 in DNA: TGCGCCAGCAGCCTCGGGACTCTCAACACCTACGAGCAGTACTTC. Protein sequence: CASSLGTLNTYEQYF.

This clone has just a few counts. This chain uses TRBV5-1 with TRBJ2-7, with TRBD1 matching 10 bases. Germline V lookup: CDR1 SGHRS, CDR2 YFSETQ. The V segment lost 4 bases and the J segment 2 bases; nucleotides outside the gene matches: 3. The CDR3 totals 14 residues. The DNA of the CDR3 is TGCGCCAGCAGCCACGGGACAGGGGCCTACGAGCAGTACTTC. Its translation is CASSHGTGAYEQYF.

The chain recombines TRBV18 with TRBJ1-1; a weak D match, TRBD1 (6 bases). The CDR3 runs 16 residues. Trimming left V 2 bases short and J 5 bases short, with 18 bases between. Germline V gives CDR1 KGHSH, CDR2 LQKENI. The CDR3 DNA reads as TGTGCCAGCTCACCAAATGTGGGGGCGCCCGGGACTGAAGCTTTCTTT. Translation gives CASSPNVGAPGTEAFF.

The chain is built from TRBV28 and TRBJ2-7; the match to TRBD1 covers 7 bases. This CDR3 has 14 residues. Germline trimming cut 2 bases from V and 4 bases from J; bases unmatched to any gene: 5. Germline loops: CDR1 MDHEN, CDR2 SYDVKM. This CDR3 reads CASSLTGDYYEQYF. CDR3 in DNA: TGTGCCAGCAGTTTAACAGGGGATTATTACGAGCAGTACTTC.